Listed below are T cell receptor beta chains from one sample, sequenced in a study of OX40 agonist ivuxolimab in advanced cancers. TCRdb's table, derived via immunoSEQ multiplex PCR, lists solely in-frame clones and lacks some. The data contain fewer than 80,000 clones, approximately 82% of them seen just once; the ten biggest clones take up more than 0.95%. The sample in question was CD4+ or CD8+ T cells sorted from blood, obtained in a trial of the OX40 agonist ivuxolimab. The receptors originated from an adult with an advanced solid tumor such as melanoma, head and neck, liver or kidney cancer. The CDR3 runs from the conserved cysteine through the conserved F or W. Each record gives: V gene, D gene, J gene, clone size, CDR3 DNA, CDR3 protein. D genes are given only for firm matches. Expanded clones get a size class; other rows say once, few or many, or leave the size out.

v_gene: TRBV4-3
d_gene: TRBD1
j_gene: TRBJ1-5
abundance: NA
CDR3nt: TGCGCCAGCAGCCAGGACAGGGGTCAGCCCCAGCATTTT
CDR3aa: CASSQDRGQPQHF

v_gene: TRBV7-3
d_gene: NA
j_gene: TRBJ2-3
abundance: NA
CDR3nt: TGTGCCAGCAGCAATAGCGGATTTAGCACAGATACGCAGTATTTT
CDR3aa: CASSNSGFSTDTQYF

v_gene: TRBV5-4
d_gene: NA
j_gene: TRBJ2-3
abundance: NA
CDR3nt: TGTGCCAGCAGCTTGGCGGCAGGTTGGACAGATACGCAGTATTTT
CDR3aa: CASSLAAGWTDTQYF

v_gene: TRBV9
d_gene: NA
j_gene: TRBJ2-7
abundance: NA
CDR3nt: TGTGCCAGCAGCGTAGTAAGTTTATGGTCCTCCTACGAGCAGTACTTC
CDR3aa: CASSVVSLWSSYEQYF

v_gene: TRBV7-2
d_gene: NA
j_gene: TRBJ2-3
abundance: few
CDR3nt: TGTGCCAGCAGCTTTTTCACAGATACGCAGTATTTT
CDR3aa: CASSFFTDTQYF

v_gene: TRBV7-2
d_gene: NA
j_gene: TRBJ1-2
abundance: NA
CDR3nt: TGTGCCAGCAGCTTAAACGGACCTGGCTACACCTTC
CDR3aa: CASSLNGPGYTF

v_gene: TRBV10-3
d_gene: NA
j_gene: TRBJ1-1
abundance: NA
CDR3nt: TGTGCCATCAGTGGTCGCCGGGACGGGGGACACACTGAAGCTTTCTTT
CDR3aa: CAISGRRDGGHTEAFF

v_gene: TRBV4-1
d_gene: NA
j_gene: TRBJ1-1
abundance: once
CDR3nt: TGCGCCAGCAGCCAAGATTACCGAAACACTGAAGCTTTCTTT
CDR3aa: CASSQDYRNTEAFF

v_gene: TRBV5-1
d_gene: TRBD2
j_gene: TRBJ2-1
abundance: NA
CDR3nt: TGCGCCAGCAGCTTGGGCGCGGGGGGGCCGGTCGATGAGCAGTTCTTC
CDR3aa: CASSLGAGGPVDEQFF

v_gene: TRBV10-3
d_gene: NA
j_gene: TRBJ1-1
abundance: NA
CDR3nt: TGTGCCATCCAGGAGAACACTGAAGCTTTCTTT
CDR3aa: CAIQENTEAFF

v_gene: TRBV19
d_gene: NA
j_gene: TRBJ1-4
abundance: NA
CDR3nt: TGTGCCAGTAGTATTGGAGGGGGAAATGAAAAACTGTTTTTT
CDR3aa: CASSIGGGNEKLFF

v_gene: TRBV19
d_gene: NA
j_gene: TRBJ1-4
abundance: once
CDR3nt: TGTGCCAGTAGTCACTTTGGAGGGGATGAAAAACTGTTTTTT
CDR3aa: CASSHFGGDEKLFF

v_gene: TRBV5-6
d_gene: NA
j_gene: TRBJ1-1
abundance: NA
CDR3nt: TGTGCCAGCAGCACCATTGGCGGGAACACTGAAGCTTTCTTT
CDR3aa: CASSTIGGNTEAFF

v_gene: TRBV6-6
d_gene: NA
j_gene: TRBJ2-7
abundance: NA
CDR3nt: TGTGCCAGCACCCTAGGCCGACAGTCCTACGAGCAGTACTTC
CDR3aa: CASTLGRQSYEQYF

v_gene: TRBV18
d_gene: TRBD1
j_gene: TRBJ2-7
abundance: NA
CDR3nt: TGTGCCAGCTCAAACCCGGGACAGGGGACCTACGAGCAGTACTTC
CDR3aa: CASSNPGQGTYEQYF

v_gene: TRBV4-2
d_gene: NA
j_gene: TRBJ2-6
abundance: NA
CDR3nt: TGTGCCAGCAGCCAAACTCAGTCCAGCTCTGGGGCCAACGTCCTGACTTTC
CDR3aa: CASSQTQSSSGANVLTF

v_gene: TRBV7-9
d_gene: NA
j_gene: TRBJ1-1
abundance: NA
CDR3nt: TGTGCCAGCAGCTTAGGCCTCATGAACACTGAAGCTTTCTTT
CDR3aa: CASSLGLMNTEAFF

v_gene: TRBV10-3
d_gene: NA
j_gene: TRBJ1-5
abundance: NA
CDR3nt: TGTGCCATCAGGAATGGGGGAAATCAGCCCCAGCATTTT
CDR3aa: CAIRNGGNQPQHF

v_gene: TRBV6-5
d_gene: NA
j_gene: TRBJ2-1
abundance: NA
CDR3nt: TGTGCCAGCAGTTCTTCCGGGACCGGGGTCTGGAATGAGCAGTTCTTC
CDR3aa: CASSSSGTGVWNEQFF

v_gene: TRBV6-6
d_gene: TRBD1
j_gene: TRBJ2-2
abundance: NA
CDR3nt: TGTGCCAGCAAGGGACAGGGGAGGTCCGGGGAGCTGTTTTTT
CDR3aa: CASKGQGRSGELFF

v_gene: TRBV6-5
d_gene: TRBD2
j_gene: TRBJ2-5
abundance: NA
CDR3nt: TGTGCCAGCAGCTCCCGGACTAGCGGGGGATGGACCCAGTACTTC
CDR3aa: CASSSRTSGGWTQYF

v_gene: TRBV2
d_gene: NA
j_gene: TRBJ2-7
abundance: NA
CDR3nt: TGTGCCGATACTCTGGAGACAGGAGGCGAGCAGTACTTC
CDR3aa: CADTLETGGEQYF